Below are 15 T cell receptor beta chains sequenced from a single sample in a study of blood T cell repertoires in COVID-19. Here immunoSEQ multiplex PCR was the method, and the copy in TCRdb shows in-frame clones only, minus some. The sample records around 240,000 clones, almost 85% being singletons. Sequencing was performed on peripheral blood. These receptors originate from a woman at least 80 years old with acute or convalescent COVID-19.

The V gene is TRBV2, the J gene TRBJ2-1; 9 bases map to TRBD1. In germline, CDR1 is SNHLY, CDR2 FYNNEI. The CDR3 contains 16 residues. The J segment lost 2 bases and the V segment lost 6 bases, leaving 8 bases of the junction unmatched. This chain's CDR3 is CASRSLQGATYNEQFF. CDR3 nucleotides: TGTGCCAGCAGATCCTTACAGGGGGCTACCTACAATGAGCAGTTCTTC.

The rearrangement links TRBV28 to TRBJ1-2; 7 bases fit TRBD1. This CDR3 has 12 residues. J gave up 8 bases and V 6 bases, and 6 bases lay outside the gene matches. Germline CDR1 and CDR2: MDHEN and SYDVKM. CDR3 coding DNA: TGTGCCAGCAGGACGGGGACAGTAGGCTACACCTTC. Its protein is CASRTGTVGYTF.

The rearrangement uses TRBV6-5 and TRBJ1-5; D is ambiguous. This CDR3 comprises 14 residues. Trimming left V 6 bases short and J 0 bases short, with 9 bases between. Germline V gene data show CDR1 as MNHEY and CDR2 as SVGAGI. CDR3: CASSRGLSNQPQHF. The CDR3, as DNA: TGTGCCAGCAGCCGAGGACTTAGCAATCAGCCCCAGCATTTT.

The rearrangement joins TRBV18 to TRBJ2-7; 7 nucleotides match TRBD1. The V and J ends lost 6 bases and 0 bases, in that order; junction bases with no gene match: 11. The CDR3 contains 16 residues. Per germline, CDR1 KGHSH and CDR2 LQKENI. The CDR3 DNA is TGTGCCAGCTCGCCTAAACAGGGGTCAAACTCCTACGAGCAGTACTTC. The encoded protein is CASSPKQGSNSYEQYF.

The chain is built from TRBV6-4 and TRBJ1-2, with 9 nucleotides matching TRBD1. The CDR3 length is 16 residues. Unmatched junction bases numbered 14, after V lost 5 bases and J lost 7 bases. Germline CDR1 MRHNA, CDR2 SNTAGT. The CDR3 DNA reads as TGTGCCAGCAGTCCGTCTATCGACAGGGGGGTTTCTGGCTACACCTTC. Translation: CASSPSIDRGVSGYTF.

CDR3 residues: CASSPRQGNEKLFF. The CDR3 nucleotides are TGCGCCAGCAGCCCACGACAGGGCAATGAAAAACTGTTTTTT. The chain has TRBV5-1 and TRBJ1-4; 7 nucleotides match TRBD1. The CDR3 covers 14 residues. J lost 5 bases, V lost 4 bases, and 5 bases had no gene match. CDR1 is SGHRS, CDR2 YFSETQ, per germline.

The V and J genes are TRBV9 and TRBJ1-6, with D hard to call. The CDR3 is 15 amino acids. The germline V and J ends were trimmed by 4 bases and 8 bases, with 16 bases remaining between them. The V gene's germline CDR1 is SGDLS and CDR2 YYNGEE. CDR3 sequence: CASSPPGRGYSPLHF. CDR3 coding DNA: TGTGCCAGCAGCCCCCCGGGTCGGGGTTATTCACCCCTCCACTTT.

This clone is a singleton in its sample. The rearrangement joins TRBV7-9 to TRBJ2-2; 10 bases line up with TRBD2. The CDR3 is 18 residues long. The ends lost 0 bases at V and 0 bases at J; junction bases unmatched: 4. Germline-derived CDR1 and CDR2 are SEHNR and FQNEAQ (reference sequence). CDR3 DNA: TGTGCCAGCAGCTTAGCGGGGGGGACTAGCGCGAACACCGGGGAGCTGTTTTTT. Protein sequence: CASSLAGGTSANTGELFF.

This chain uses TRBV6-5 with TRBJ1-2, with TRBD1 matching 9 bases. This CDR3 is 15 amino acids long. Unmatched junction bases numbered 5, after V lost 2 bases and J lost 4 bases. The germline V gene has CDR1 MNHEY and CDR2 SVGAGI. The CDR3 DNA follows: TGTGCCAGCAGTTACGTTACAGGGGGCCCCTATGGCTACACCTTC. It encodes CASSYVTGGPYGYTF.

This clone was observed a few times. The chain joins TRBV5-4 to TRBJ2-5; maybe TRBD2 (6 bases). Germline loops: CDR1 SGHNT, CDR2 YYREEE (reference sequence). This CDR3 has 16 residues. V lost 4 bases and J 5 bases, leaving 21 bases between the germline ends. This chain's CDR3 is CASSPPPTSNVETQYF. DNA for the CDR3: TGTGCCAGCAGCCCACCGCCGACTAGTAACGTGGAGACCCAGTACTTC.

This rearrangement joins TRBV5-1 to TRBJ2-7, with TRBD1 as a possible D gene (5 bases). Between the trimmed V and J ends, which lost 5 bases and 3 bases, there was a span of 18 bases. Germline V CDR1 and CDR2: SGHRS, YFSETQ. CDR3 length: 15 amino acids. The CDR3 nucleotides are TGCGCCAGCAGACCGGACATTTCCGCTAACTACGAGCAGTACTTC. Protein sequence: CASRPDISANYEQYF.

V gene TRBV5-1 combines with J gene TRBJ2-2; possible D gene TRBD2, 6 bases. Germline CDR1 SGHRS, CDR2 YFSETQ. V gave up 0 bases and J gave up 5 bases, with 8 bases separating them. CDR3 length: 14 amino acids. CDR3: CASSLDGGTGELFF. CDR3 nucleotide sequence: TGCGCCAGCAGCTTGGACGGGGGAACCGGGGAGCTGTTTTTT.

The V call is TRBV3-1 (or the pseudogene TRBV3-2), the J call TRBJ2-7, with 10 bases fitting TRBD2. This CDR3 has 16 residues. Germline V lookup: CDR1 LGHDT, CDR2 YNNKEL (reference sequence). J was trimmed by 2 bases and V by 0 bases; bases with no gene match: 4. The CDR3 reads CASSQESLAGAYEQYF. CDR3 sequence (DNA): TGTGCCAGCAGCCAAGAATCCCTAGCGGGGGCCTACGAGCAGTACTTC.

This sequence joins TRBV2 and TRBJ1-5; 11 nucleotides align to TRBD1. CDR3 length equals 15 residues. Trimming cost V 4 bases and J 7 bases; bases outside gene matches: 6. The germline V gene encodes CDR1 SNHLY and CDR2 FYNNEI. In DNA, the CDR3 is TGTGCCAGCAGTGGGACAGGGGGCTCTGGGCAGCCCCAGCATTTT. Residues: CASSGTGGSGQPQHF.

The rearrangement uses TRBV7-2 and TRBJ1-1, with 8 bases fitting TRBD1. Germline V gene sequence: CDR1 SGHTA, CDR2 FQGNSA. The CDR3 consists of 17 residues. With V trimmed by 4 bases and J by 1 base, 11 bases remained unmatched. CDR3 in amino acids: CASSSGGSGRKNTEAFF. The CDR3 bases are TGTGCCAGCAGCTCAGGGGGCTCCGGACGAAAGAACACTGAAGCTTTCTTT.